The 3 T cell receptor beta chains reported below all come from one sample, sequenced in a study of blood T cells in healthy people across ages. The second PCR ran about 6 to 12 cycles with a sample-barcoded 5' primer and J-beta primers. TCRdb re-called the 5' RACE reads through MiXCR, storing one row per CDR3 protein. Of more than 800,000 distinct CDR3 sequences listed, less than 35% are singletons. The sequenced sample consisted of blood. These receptor sequences come from a woman older than 75 in good health.

With regard to this clonotype: This clone may be a read error of a much larger clone one base away. This chain connects TRBV14 to TRBJ2-4, with D perhaps given as TRBD1 or TRBD2 (5 bases each). There are 12 residues in the CDR3. Germline CDR1 reads SGHDN; CDR2 reads FVKESK. CDR3 in DNA: TGTACCAGCAGCCAAACGGGACGCATTCAGTACTTC. It translates to CTSSQTGRIQYF.

The chain employs TRBV7-2 and TRBJ1-2; 7 bases align to TRBD1. This CDR3 comprises 14 residues. CDR1 SGHTA and CDR2 FQGNSA come from the germline V gene. V was clipped by 5 bases and J by 3 bases; unmatched bases: 6. Here the CDR3 reads CASSRGTEDYGYTF. The CDR3, as DNA: TGTGCCAGCAGCCGGGGGACAGAAGACTATGGCTACACCTTC.

This clonotype was counted at least ten times. The V and J genes are TRBV6-2 or TRBV6-3 and TRBJ2-1; D is uncertain. The V gene's germline CDR1 is MNHEY and CDR2 SVGEGT. Trimming removed 8 bases from V and 0 bases from J, with 17 bases in between. This CDR3 is 16 amino acids long. CDR3 protein: CASRRAASSSYNEQFF. Written as DNA, the CDR3 is TGTGCCAGCCGAAGGGCCGCCTCTTCCTCCTACAATGAGCAGTTCTTC.